This paragraph reports one T cell receptor beta chain. What it binds is not known. The CDR3 is made up of 13 amino acids. CDR1 and CDR2 from the germline V gene are SNHLY and FYNNEI. V lost 6 bases, J lost 1 base, and 8 bases lay in between. The data belong to a study of breast tumors, draining lymph nodes, adjacent tissues. MiXCR, applied by TCRdb to the multiplex PCR reads, yields one record per CDR3 protein. Of some 14,000 distinct CDR3 sequences in the sample, about 60% are singletons; the top ten hold around 30%. Study conclusions and caveats: Luminal-like breast cancer showed significantly higher tumor–nontumor repertoire similarity than basal-like.

The chain combines TRBV2 with TRBJ2-3; D is undetermined. Specimen: tumor-adjacent breast tissue. The source is a female donor with breast cancer. Some clones in this sample may be carry-over from other donors' samples. In nucleotides, the CDR3 is TGTGCCAGCAGGATCGACCGCACAGATACGCAGTATTTT. Translating it yields CASRIDRTDTQYF.